The 17 T cell receptor beta chains given below trace back to one sample, sequenced in a study of T cell repertoires in cytomegalovirus infection. One entry per CDR3 protein results from TCRdb running MiXCR on the reads. In the table there are nearly 550,000 distinct CDR3 sequences, approximately 15% of which are singletons. Sequencing input: CD8+ T cells from PBMCs. These receptors were collected from a human donor in good health (CMV status not recorded). Some clones in this sample may be carry-over from other donors' samples.

The chain joins TRBV10-3 to TRBJ2-7; D is uncertain. This CDR3 is built from 14 residues. Trimming removed 2 bases at V and 2 bases at J, with 10 bases between. Germline loops: CDR1 ENHRY, CDR2 SYGVKD. CDR3 nucleotides: TGTGCCATCAGTGAGGGTACAGTCCCCTACGAGCAGTACTTC. Translated, it gives CAISEGTVPYEQYF.

In its sample, this clonotype was seen a few times. A junction end diverges from the germline sequence, so it may reflect a read error. The V and J genes are TRBV29-1 and TRBJ2-1, with D possibly matching TRBD1 (6 bases). The CDR3 extends over 13 amino acids. Germline-derived CDR1 and CDR2 are SQVTM and ANQGSEA. In DNA, the CDR3 is TGCAGCGCTGAAGGGGGCTCCTACAATGAGCAGTTCTTC. Protein product: CSAEGGSYNEQFF.

This clonotype was observed at least ten times. This sequence joins TRBV7-9 and TRBJ2-7; D is uncertain. This CDR3 is built from 13 residues. The V end lost 0 bases, the J end lost 6 bases, and 9 bases lay between the germline ends. From germline, CDR1 is SEHNR and CDR2 FQNEAQ (reference sequence). The CDR3 coding sequence is TGTGCCAGCAGCTTAGCGTGGCACCCCGAGCAGTACTTC. Its protein product is CASSLAWHPEQYF.

This clonotype has a handful of counts. The genes are TRBV5-1 and TRBJ2-7; D might be TRBD1 or TRBD2, each matching 5 bases. CDR1 SGHRS and CDR2 YFSETQ come from the germline V gene. There are 13 residues in the CDR3. V gave up 5 bases and J gave up 1 base, with 10 bases separating them. The DNA for the CDR3 is TGCGCCAGCAGTGGGGACCGATCCTACGAGCAGTACTTC. Amino acid sequence: CASSGDRSYEQYF.

This clonotype was detected a few times. The V call is TRBV6-5, the J call TRBJ2-7; TRBD1 matches 7 bases. Trimming took 0 bases from V and 6 from J; bases not matched to a gene: 5. Per the germline V gene, CDR1 is MNHEY and CDR2 is SVGAGI. This CDR3 region has 14 residues. The CDR3 reads CASSYSSDRAEQYF. In DNA form, the CDR3 reads TGTGCCAGCAGTTACTCGAGCGACAGGGCCGAGCAGTACTTC.

This clonotype occurred a few times. This chain connects TRBV9 to TRBJ1-1, with D unresolved. The CDR3 is made up of 14 amino acids. Trimming took off 0 bases at V and 4 bases at J, with 10 bases between the two ends. Looked up from germline, CDR1 is SGDLS and CDR2 is YYNGEE. CDR3 region: CASSVARIGTEAFF. The DNA of the CDR3 is TGTGCCAGCAGCGTAGCACGTATAGGCACTGAAGCTTTCTTT.

Many counts were recorded for this clonotype. The rearrangement uses TRBV28 and TRBJ2-2; 10 bases agree with TRBD2. Germline-derived CDR1 and CDR2 are MDHEN and SYDVKM. The J segment lost 5 bases and the V segment lost 5 bases, leaving 11 bases of the junction unmatched. The CDR3 has 17 residues. The CDR3 here is CASSPHLAGEGTGELFF. CDR3 DNA: TGTGCCAGCAGTCCCCATCTAGCGGGAGAAGGTACCGGGGAGCTGTTTTTT. The variable domain in full, completed from reference TRBV28 and TRBJ2-2, reads DVKVTQSSRYLVKRTGEKVFLECVQDMDHENMFWYRQDPGLGLRLIYFSYDVKMKEKGDIPEGYSVSREKKERFSLILESASTNQTSMYLCASSPHLAGEGTGELFFGEGSRLTVL.

This clonotype was counted many times. V usage is TRBV2 and J usage is TRBJ2-3, with D unclear. This CDR3 is built from 14 residues. The V and J ends lost 8 bases and 3 bases respectively, with 15 bases between them. The germline V gene has CDR1 SNHLY and CDR2 FYNNEI. CDR3 amino acids: CASRGDIGTDTQYF. The CDR3 DNA reads as TGTGCCAGCCGCGGTGACATCGGTACAGATACGCAGTATTTT.

This clonotype appeared many times. The rearrangement uses TRBV6-6 and TRBJ1-2, with D hard to call. The CDR3 loop spans 15 amino acids. The germline gives CDR1 MNHNY, CDR2 SVGAGI (reference sequence). V dropped 6 bases and J dropped 1 base, with 15 bases sitting between them. This chain's CDR3 is CASSSSSLDNYGYTF. In DNA, the CDR3 is TGTGCCAGCAGCTCTAGCTCGTTAGATAACTATGGCTACACCTTC.

Comments on this clonotype: A clone one base away is much larger, so this may be a read error. The chain joins TRBV6-2 or TRBV6-3 to TRBJ2-4, with 7 positions matching TRBD1. Germline values: CDR1 MNHEY, CDR2 SVGEGT. This CDR3 has 13 amino acids. The DNA for the CDR3 is TGTGCCTGCAGTTTCCCCGGACAGGTCATTCAGTACTTC. Residues: CACSFPGQVIQYF.

This clonotype was seen a few times. The chain uses TRBV4-1 and TRBJ2-5; D gene uncertain. This CDR3 has 15 residues. V was shortened by 0 bases and J by 5 bases, with 13 bases between the two germline ends. The germline gives CDR1 MGHRA, CDR2 YSYEKL. In nucleotides, the CDR3 is TGCGCCAGCAGCCAAGAGATTATAGCATTGGAGACCCAGTACTTC. It codes for CASSQEIIALETQYF.

This clonotype was seen at least ten times. Here the CDR3 DNA reads TGTGCCAGCAGCTCAGAGGACAATGAGCAGTTCTTC. Protein: CASSSEDNEQFF. This chain joins TRBV7-6 and TRBJ2-1; D ambiguous. V was clipped by 4 bases and J by 5 bases, with 6 bases between them. The CDR3 contains 12 residues. CDR1 is SGHVS and CDR2 is FNYEAQ in the germline V gene.

The table lists this clonotype with many counts. The genes are TRBV27 and TRBJ2-3; 7 nucleotides agree with TRBD1. Per the germline V gene, CDR1 is MNHEY and CDR2 is SMNVEV (reference sequence). The CDR3 loop spans 16 amino acids. V shed 4 bases and J 0 bases; nucleotides not matched to a gene: 7. The CDR3 DNA reads TGTGCCAGCAGTTCCATACAGGGGCCCAGCACAGATACGCAGTATTTT. It is translated as CASSSIQGPSTDTQYF.

This clonotype was seen at least ten times. The rearrangement uses TRBV14 and TRBJ2-7; 8 nucleotides agree with TRBD2. The CDR3 totals 16 residues. J was trimmed by 4 bases and V by 2 bases; bases with no gene match: 10. The germline gives CDR1 SGHDN, CDR2 FVKESK. CDR3 DNA sequence: TGTGCCAGCAGCCAATCTTTCGGACTAGCCGCTTACGAGCAGTACTTC. This encodes CASSQSFGLAAYEQYF.

This clonotype was picked up many times. The V gene is TRBV7-9, the J gene TRBJ2-3; 8 bases map to TRBD2. Trimming cost V 6 bases and J 0 bases; bases outside gene matches: 5. The CDR3 consists of 15 residues. Germline V CDR1 and CDR2: SEHNR, FQNEAQ (reference sequence). DNA of the CDR3: TGTGCCAGCAGTCCTCCTAGCGGGAGCACAGATACGCAGTATTTT. This sequence encodes CASSPPSGSTDTQYF.

This clonotype was detected ten times or more. The chain uses TRBV7-2 and TRBJ2-2; 7 bases align to TRBD1. CDR1 SGHTA and CDR2 FQGNSA come from the germline V gene. The V segment lost 9 bases and the J segment 2 bases; nucleotides outside the gene matches: 6. The CDR3 extends over 14 amino acids. The chain's CDR3 is CASTGVPNTGELFF. CDR3 nucleotides: TGTGCCAGTACAGGGGTCCCCAACACCGGGGAGCTGTTTTTT.

Turning to this clonotype: A much larger clone differs from this one at a single base, so this may be a read error. The CDR3 coding sequence is TGTTCCAGCAATGATAGAGGGGTCGACGGCTACACCTTC. Amino acids: CSSNDRGVDGYTF. This chain links TRBV6-5 with TRBJ1-2, with D maybe TRBD1 (5 bases). Germline values: CDR1 MNHEY, CDR2 SVGAGI. This CDR3 spans 13 amino acids.